Shown below are 25 T cell receptor beta chains from a single sample sequenced in a study of T-cell memory formation after mild COVID-19. TCRdb reprocessed the 5' RACE reads via MiXCR and lists one record per CDR3 protein. The data hold under 200,000 distinct CDR3 sequences, with around a tenth observed a single time. The source material was PBMCs or a T cell subset sorted from them (not recorded which). The receptors here all came from a young man who had mild COVID-19 (a few samples of this study predate the infection). Cell type and time point are not known.

The V and J genes are TRBV2 and TRBJ1-1; no firm D call. This CDR3 is 13 amino acids long. The germline V gene has CDR1 SNHLY and CDR2 FYNNEI. The germline V and J ends were trimmed by 8 bases and 1 base, with 11 bases remaining between them. The DNA of the CDR3 is TGTGCCAGCCGAACCCCCCCGAACACTGAAGCTTTCTTT. Residues: CASRTPPNTEAFF. Full variable domain (remainder filled in from reference TRBV2 and TRBJ1-1): EPEVTQTPSHQVTQMGQEVILRCVPISNHLYFYWYRQILGQKVEFLVSFYNNEISEKSEIFDDQFSVERPDGSNFTLKIRSTKLEDSAMYFCASRTPPNTEAFFGQGTRLTVV.

Sample share makes this clonotype medium-sized (0.01 to 0.1%). The chain carries TRBV10-3 and TRBJ2-3; D not resolved. With 0 bases removed from V and 3 bases from J, the gap between germline ends came to 10 bases. Germline values: CDR1 ENHRY, CDR2 SYGVKD. CDR3 length: 15 residues. The CDR3 nucleotides are TGTGCCATCAGTGAGTCGGCAACCGTAACAGATACGCAGTATTTT. Protein: CAISESATVTDTQYF.

The chain has TRBV25-1 and TRBJ2-1; D ambiguous. The CDR3 is 13 residues long. The ends were cut back, 1 base at V and 5 bases at J, with 6 bases in the middle. CDR1 and CDR2 from the germline V gene are MGHDK and SYGVNS. CDR3 sequence reads: CASSEFGNNEQFF. CDR3 nucleotides: TGTGCCAGCAGTGAATTCGGCAACAATGAGCAGTTCTTC.

This chain links TRBV5-1 with TRBJ2-3; D is possibly TRBD1 (5 bases). Trimming pared 1 base from V and 8 bases from J, leaving 14 bases between. The CDR3 length is 14 residues. Germline CDR1 SGHRS, CDR2 YFSETQ. The CDR3, as DNA: TGCGCCAGCAGCTTGTATCCAGGGCTGGGTACGCAGTATTTT. Encoded protein: CASSLYPGLGTQYF.

The rearrangement links TRBV11-2 to TRBJ2-7; no clear D gene. The ends were cut back, 6 bases at V and 8 bases at J, with 20 bases in the middle. The CDR3 covers 14 residues. Looked up from germline, CDR1 is SGHAT and CDR2 is FQNNGV. The CDR3 DNA sequence: TGTGCCAGCAGACTAACCCCACGGGCAGATCAGCAGTACTTC. This sequence encodes CASRLTPRADQQYF. Looking up the rest from reference TRBV11-2 and TRBJ2-7 gives the full variable domain: EAGVAQSPRYKIIEKRQSVAFWCNPISGHATLYWYQQILGQGPKLLIQFQNNGVVDDSQLPKDRFSAERLKGVDSTLKIQPAKLEDSAVYLCASRLTPRADQQYFGPGTRLTVT.

The chain has TRBV6-6 and TRBJ1-3; no reliable D call. The germline CDR1 and CDR2 sequences are MNHNY and SVGAGI (reference sequence). Trimming stripped 8 bases from V and 0 bases from J, with 11 bases between. The CDR3 loop spans 14 amino acids. CDR3 residues: CASVPAGSGNTIYF. The DNA of the CDR3 is TGTGCCAGCGTCCCCGCTGGCTCTGGAAACACCATATATTTT.

This clonotype was found many times. The chain links TRBV20-1 to TRBJ2-7, with 8 bases matching TRBD2. The CDR3 is 14 residues long. With 6 bases clipped from V and 0 bases from J, the junction kept 7 bases outside the gene matches. Germline CDR1 reads DFQATT; CDR2 reads SNEGSKA (reference sequence). This chain's CDR3 is CSAHSGAVSYEQYF. The CDR3 bases are TGCAGTGCACATAGCGGGGCCGTCTCCTACGAGCAGTACTTC.

This sequence joins TRBV7-2 and TRBJ2-2, with D hard to call. Germline V gene sequence: CDR1 SGHTA, CDR2 FQGNSA. The V end was cut by 2 bases, the J end by 6 bases, with 10 bases between. This CDR3 contains 14 residues. The CDR3: CASSLNAPPGELFF. The CDR3 DNA follows: TGTGCCAGCAGCTTAAACGCTCCACCCGGGGAGCTGTTTTTT.

V and J are TRBV29-1 and TRBJ2-5; no clear D gene. Germline CDR1 and CDR2: SQVTM and ANQGSEA. This CDR3 spans 13 amino acids. V lost 7 bases and J lost 8, with 20 bases in between. CDR3 sequence (DNA): TGCAGCGCCTATGGGCTACTCCCGGATACCCAGTACTTC. Encoded protein: CSAYGLLPDTQYF.

The CDR3 region has the DNA TGTGCCAGCACCGCAGCGGGAAACACCATATATTTT. Translating gives CASTAAGNTIYF. This sequence joins TRBV12-3 or TRBV12-4 and TRBJ1-3; D is unclear. Trimming left V 7 bases short and J 4 bases short, with 8 bases between. The CDR3 covers 12 residues.

As concerns this clonotype: A clone one base away is much larger, so this may be a read error. The chain recombines TRBV29-1 with TRBJ1-2; no firm D call. From germline, CDR1 is SQVTM and CDR2 ANQGSEA. V dropped 3 bases and J dropped 3 bases, with 2 bases sitting between them. There are 10 residues in the CDR3. The CDR3 nucleotides are TGCAGCGTTGATGACTATGGCTACACCTTC. Translation: CSVDDYGYTF.

For the CDR3, the DNA is TGTGCCAGCAGCCAGACATCGACCGGGGAGCTGTTTTTT. Translation gives CASSQTSTGELFF. The genes are TRBV7-3 and TRBJ2-2; no firm D call. Trimming cost V 5 bases and J 5 bases, with 9 bases left between them. Germline V gene sequence: CDR1 SGHTA, CDR2 FQGTGA. The CDR3 contains 13 residues.

The gene calls are TRBV5-4 and TRBJ2-3; 8 positions match TRBD2. The germline V gene encodes CDR1 SGHNT and CDR2 YYREEE (reference sequence). Trimming cost V 2 bases and J 8 bases; bases outside gene matches: 4. This CDR3 is 13 amino acids long. CDR3 in amino acids: CASSFGGAFTQYF. The CDR3 nucleotides are TGTGCCAGCAGCTTCGGGGGGGCCTTTACGCAGTATTTT.

The CDR3 is CASSLTGIGNTIYF. DNA of the CDR3: TGCGCCAGCAGCTTGACAGGGATAGGAAACACCATATATTTT. This chain uses TRBV5-1 with TRBJ1-3, with D possibly TRBD1 on 6 matching bases. Looked up from germline, CDR1 is SGHRS and CDR2 is YFSETQ. The CDR3 length is 14 residues. Trimming left V 1 base short and J 4 bases short, with 9 bases between.

This clonotype was observed a few times. This chain links TRBV5-1 with TRBJ1-2; D may be TRBD1 (6 bases). Germline V lookup: CDR1 SGHRS, CDR2 YFSETQ. V was pared by 1 base and J by 5 bases, with 9 bases between. CDR3 length equals 13 residues. As DNA, the CDR3 is TGCGCCAGCAGCTTGACAGGACAGTATGGCTACACCTTC. Residues: CASSLTGQYGYTF.

The rearrangement uses TRBV2 and TRBJ1-5; 12 bases are shared with TRBD1. Losses at the gene ends were 8 bases for V and 3 bases for J; bases not matched to a gene: 8. There are 16 residues in the CDR3. Per the germline V gene, CDR1 is SNHLY and CDR2 is FYNNEI. This chain's CDR3 is CASCGTGGTINQPQHF. Written as DNA, the CDR3 is TGTGCCAGCTGCGGGACAGGGGGCACTATCAATCAGCCCCAGCATTTT.

The chain recombines TRBV10-1 with TRBJ1-1; D is unresolved. Germline CDR1 and CDR2: WNHNN and SYGVQD (reference sequence). The CDR3 is 12 amino acids. V lost 2 bases and J lost 3, with 4 bases in between. The CDR3 here is CASSERHTEAFF. The CDR3 bases are TGCGCCAGCAGTGAGAGACACACTGAAGCTTTCTTT.

The sample holds a few counts of this clonotype. V usage is TRBV5-6 and J usage is TRBJ2-7, with a tentative D call TRBD1 (5 bases). In germline, CDR1 is SGHDT, CDR2 YYEEEE. The V end lost 3 bases, the J end lost 3 bases, and 7 bases lay between the germline ends. This CDR3 has 12 amino acids. CDR3 sequence reads: CASSWTNYEQYF. The CDR3 coding sequence is TGTGCCAGCAGCTGGACAAACTACGAGCAGTACTTC.

The table lists this clonotype with many counts. The chain employs TRBV5-1 and TRBJ2-3; 7 bases line up with TRBD2. Trimming removed 3 bases from V and 4 bases from J; junction bases left unmatched: 2. The CDR3 runs 13 residues. Germline V lookup: CDR1 SGHRS, CDR2 YFSETQ. The CDR3 DNA reads TGCGCCAGCAGCTCCGCGGGGGCAGATACGCAGTATTTT. Protein: CASSSAGADTQYF. The full variable domain, completed using reference TRBV5-1 and TRBJ2-3, is KAGVTQTPRYLIKTRGQQVTLSCSPISGHRSVSWYQQTPGQGLQFLFEYFSETQRNKGNFPGRFSGRQFSNSRSEMNVSTLELGDSALYLCASSSAGADTQYFGPGTRLTVL.

The V call is TRBV29-1, the J call TRBJ1-2; 10 bases are shared with TRBD1. J was trimmed by 7 bases and V by 6 bases; bases with no gene match: 8. CDR3 size: 13 residues. Germline CDR1 and CDR2: SQVTM and ANQGSEA. CDR3 bases: TGCAGCGTCTCGACAGGGGGCATGCGTGGCTACACCTTC. Its translation is CSVSTGGMRGYTF.

This chain uses TRBV4-3 with TRBJ2-3; 9 positions match TRBD2. Germline loops: CDR1 LGHNA, CDR2 YSLEER. With 0 bases clipped from V and 3 bases from J, the junction kept 7 bases outside the gene matches. The CDR3 is made up of 17 amino acids. In nucleotides, the CDR3 is TGCGCCAGCAGCCAAGATTTGACGCGGGGGGGTACAGATACGCAGTATTTT. It specifies CASSQDLTRGGTDTQYF.

There are many counts of this clonotype. V is TRBV5-1 and J is TRBJ2-5; TRBD1 matches 11 bases. There are 16 residues in the CDR3. The germline gives CDR1 SGHRS, CDR2 YFSETQ. With V trimmed by 4 bases and J by 6 bases, 11 bases remained unmatched. In nucleotides, the CDR3 is TGCGCCAGCAGCCCCGGACAGGGGGCTATTGTTCAGACCCAGTACTTC. As protein: CASSPGQGAIVQTQYF.

The V call is TRBV9, the J call TRBJ1-6; 11 positions match TRBD1. V dropped 3 bases and J dropped 10; count of bases not matched to a gene: 0. CDR1 is SGDLS and CDR2 is YYNGEE in the germline V gene. The CDR3 extends over 13 amino acids. The CDR3 DNA follows: TGTGCCAGCAGCGGGACAGGGGGCTCACCCCTCCACTTT. Translation gives CASSGTGGSPLHF.

This chain uses TRBV20-1 with TRBJ2-5, with 7 bases identical to TRBD1. The CDR3 runs 12 residues. The germline V gene encodes CDR1 DFQATT and CDR2 SNEGSKA (reference sequence). The ends lost 6 bases at V and 2 bases at J; junction bases unmatched: 3. The CDR3 reads CSAPGQQETQYF. CDR3 coding DNA: TGCAGTGCCCCGGGACAGCAAGAGACCCAGTACTTC.

This clonotype was found many times. The genes are TRBV7-2 and TRBJ1-1, with 10 bases that match TRBD1. The CDR3 totals 13 residues. The germline CDR1 and CDR2 sequences are SGHTA and FQGNSA. After removal of 5 bases from V and 11 bases from J, the junction contained 8 bases not matched to a gene. CDR3 protein: CASSRDRGGGAFF. DNA for the CDR3: TGTGCCAGCAGCCGGGACAGGGGCGGAGGGGCTTTCTTT.